Listed below are T cell receptor beta chains from one sample, sequenced in a study of blood T cell repertoires in COVID-19. Clones were sequenced by immunoSEQ multiplex PCR, and TCRdb holds only the in-frame ones, with some missing. Counted here are roughly 120,000 clones, roughly four fifths occurring once; the ten biggest clones make up 7% to 9.5%. The sample taken for sequencing was peripheral blood. Receptors were obtained from a man aged 65-85 years with active or convalescent COVID-19. Each CDR3 is given with its conserved first and last residue. A D gene is named only where the DNA matches it firmly. Where a row states a size, it is once, few, many or the class of an expanded clone; other rows omit it.

D | J | size | length | V | CDR3 | DNA
- | TRBJ2-7 | few | 14 | TRBV7-8 | CASSSLAISYEQYF | TGTGCCAGCAGCTCCTTGGCCATCTCCTACGAGCAGTACTTC
- | TRBJ1-4 | - | 16 | TRBV5-1 | CASSSGGSATNEKLFF | TGCGCCAGCAGCTCCGGAGGCTCTGCAACTAATGAAAAACTGTTTTTT
- | TRBJ2-1 | once | 13 | TRBV6-1 | CASSETQRQLQFF | TGTGCCAGCAGTGAAACCCAGCGACAGCTGCAGTTCTTC
TRBD1 | TRBJ1-1 | - | 14 | TRBV11-3 | CASSSAGGYTEAFF | TGTGCCAGCAGCTCAGCAGGGGGGTACACTGAAGCTTTCTTT
- | TRBJ2-2 | - | 14 | TRBV5-1 | CASSYGHNTGELFF | TGCGCCAGCAGCTATGGACATAACACCGGGGAGCTGTTTTTT
TRBD2 | TRBJ2-5 | - | 15 | TRBV28 | CASSFLSGDQETQYF | TGTGCCAGCAGTTTTCTAAGCGGGGACCAAGAGACCCAGTACTTC
- | TRBJ1-2 | few | 14 | TRBV28 | CASSLGPRVYGYTF | TGTGCCAGCAGTTTGGGGCCCCGGGTGTATGGCTACACCTTC
TRBD1 | TRBJ1-2 | - | 15 | TRBV5-1 | CASSWGQPGLYGYTF | TGCGCCAGCAGCTGGGGACAGCCTGGGCTTTATGGCTACACCTTC
- | TRBJ2-7 | - | 20 | TRBV13 | CASSRQFATQISSAGYEQYF | TGTGCCAGCAGCCGACAATTCGCTACTCAGATTAGTTCAGCTGGCTACGAGCAGTACTTC
TRBD1 | TRBJ1-2 | - | 16 | TRBV18 | CASSPTGQGSNYGYTF | TGTGCCAGCTCACCAACGGGACAGGGGTCGAACTATGGCTACACCTTC
TRBD2 | TRBJ2-7 | - | 18 | TRBV7-8 | CASSSPLSGGPLRGEQYF | TGTGCCAGCAGCTCCCCGCTCAGCGGGGGCCCCTTGAGGGGCGAGCAGTACTTC
TRBD1 | TRBJ1-1 | - | 13 | TRBV5-4 | CASSRTGGTEAFF | TGTGCCAGCAGCCGTACAGGGGGCACTGAAGCTTTCTTT
TRBD1 | TRBJ1-5 | few | 17 | TRBV12-5 | CASGSQRTGGGNQPQHF | TGTGCTAGTGGTTCGCAACGAACAGGGGGCGGCAATCAGCCCCAGCATTTT
- | TRBJ1-3 | - | 12 | TRBV12-3/TRBV12-4 | CASSLSGNTIYF | TGTGCCAGCAGTTTGTCGGGAAACACCATATATTTT
TRBD1 | TRBJ1-1 | - | 15 | TRBV30 | CAWNLPDRGNTEAFF | TGTGCCTGGAACCTTCCCGACAGGGGGAACACTGAAGCTTTCTTT
- | TRBJ2-7 | once | 15 | TRBV7-9 | CASSHTGGMSYEQYF | TGTGCCAGCAGCCACACAGGAGGGATGAGCTACGAGCAGTACTTC
TRBD1 | TRBJ1-6 | - | 14 | TRBV28 | CASILTGGNSPLHF | TGTGCCAGCATCCTAACAGGGGGTAATTCACCCCTCCACTTT
TRBD2 | TRBJ2-3 | - | 15 | TRBV7-7 | CASSLGVGRADTQYF | TGTGCCAGCAGCTTAGGGGTCGGGAGGGCAGATACGCAGTATTTT
- | TRBJ1-2 | - | 15 | TRBV4-1 | CASSPAGELAHGYTF | TGCGCCAGCAGCCCGGCAGGCGAACTAGCGCATGGCTACACCTTC
TRBD2 | TRBJ2-2 | - | 15 | TRBV5-1 | CASFRPGGDTGELFF | TGCGCCAGCTTTCGCCCGGGAGGAGACACCGGGGAGCTGTTTTTT